These 3 T cell receptor beta chains were all obtained from the same sample, sequenced in a study of T-cell reconstitution after alpha-beta-depleted transplantation in children. Unique molecular identifiers tagged the TCRbeta library. TCRdb re-called the PCR reads through MiXCR, storing one row per CDR3 protein. The table includes 580,000 or so distinct CDR3 sequences, roughly 24% detected once. The sample in question was PBMCs, mostly from graft donor cells, obtained 360 days after TCRalphabeta/CD19-depleted stem cell transplant. The receptors come from a boy under two years old who had a stem cell transplant for acute myeloid leukemia, so the T cells may come from the graft donor.

V usage is TRBV5-6 and J usage is TRBJ2-5, with 8 bases aligning to TRBD2. Germline assignment: CDR1 SGHDT and CDR2 YYEEEE. This CDR3 is 16 amino acids long. The junction had 5 bases not matched to a gene; V was cut back by 0 bases and J by 1 base. CDR3 sequence (DNA): TGTGCCAGCAGCTTGGCGGGCGGGGGGACCCAAGAGACCCAGTACTTC. Translated, it gives CASSLAGGGTQETQYF.

This clonotype was observed a handful of times. The V and J genes are TRBV10-3 and TRBJ1-2; D is unclear. Trimming stripped 2 bases from V and 4 bases from J, with 14 bases between. This CDR3 is 15 amino acids long. Germline V gives CDR1 ENHRY, CDR2 SYGVKD. The CDR3 DNA reads as TGTGCCATCAGTGAGGAACCGGGAGCCACCTATGGCTACACCTTC. This codes for CAISEEPGATYGYTF.

The gene calls are TRBV4-1 and TRBJ2-1, with TRBD1 matching 9 bases. This CDR3 region has 17 residues. Germline-derived CDR1 and CDR2 are MGHRA and YSYEKL. V was pared by 3 bases and J by 6 bases, with 12 bases of the junction left unmatched. The CDR3 nucleotides are TGCGCCAGCAGCCAGGTTATTTCGGGACAGGGTATCAATGAGCAGTTCTTC. It specifies CASSQVISGQGINEQFF.